Each of the 23 T cell receptor beta chains below was sequenced from the same sample in a study of cytomegalovirus exposure and HLA in healthy donors. Primers included in the PCR were 60 Vbeta and 13 Jbeta primers. Using immunoSEQ multiplex PCR, the repertoire was profiled, and TCRdb retains in-frame clones only, with some absent. The repertoire consists of some 110,000 clones, with roughly 68% occurring once and the leading ten covering around 2.2%. What was sequenced was PBMCs. Receptor source: a woman aged 25-40 years in good health and CMV-seronegative.

This sequence joins TRBV14 and TRBJ2-1; 11 bases match TRBD2. Germline CDR1 is SGHDN and CDR2 is FVKESK. V lost 0 bases, J lost 4 bases, and 5 bases stayed unmatched. CDR3 length equals 17 residues. The CDR3 region has the DNA TGTGCCAGCAGCCAAGACTGGACTAGCGGGTTGTACAATGAGCAGTTCTTC. Protein: CASSQDWTSGLYNEQFF.

This sequence joins TRBV7-9 and TRBJ2-5; no reliable D call. Trimming took off 3 bases at V and 4 bases at J, with 3 bases between the two ends. The CDR3 covers 11 residues. Germline V gene lookup returns CDR1 SEHNR and CDR2 FQNEAQ (reference sequence). The CDR3 DNA reads as TGTGCCAGCAGCTTTATAGAGACCCAGTACTTC. Its translation is CASSFIETQYF.

CDR3 loop: CASRLAGAGNEQFF. The CDR3 DNA is TGCGCCAGCAGGCTAGCGGGAGCCGGCAATGAGCAGTTCTTC. The chain is built from TRBV5-1 and TRBJ2-1, with TRBD2 identical over 10 bases. In germline, CDR1 is SGHRS, CDR2 YFSETQ. The CDR3 covers 14 residues. After removal of 5 bases from V and 6 bases from J, the junction contained 5 bases not matched to a gene. Full variable domain (outside the CDR3, taken from reference TRBV5-1 and TRBJ2-1): KAGVTQTPRYLIKTRGQQVTLSCSPISGHRSVSWYQQTPGQGLQFLFEYFSETQRNKGNFPGRFSGRQFSNSRSEMNVSTLELGDSALYLCASRLAGAGNEQFFGPGTRLTVL.

The chain links TRBV9 to TRBJ2-3, with TRBD2 matching 9 bases. Germline loops: CDR1 SGDLS, CDR2 YYNGEE. The CDR3 sequence is 15 residues long. The V segment lost 0 bases and the J segment 6 bases; nucleotides outside the gene matches: 5. In DNA form, the CDR3 reads TGTGCCAGCAGCGTAGTGGCTAGCGGGGCGGATACGCAGTATTTT. It encodes CASSVVASGADTQYF.

In its sample, this clone was seen a few times. The gene calls are TRBV19 and TRBJ1-1, with TRBD1 identical over 8 bases. V gave up 4 bases and J gave up 2 bases; unmatched junction bases: 12. CDR1 and CDR2 (germline): LNHDA, SQIVND (reference sequence). This CDR3 has 17 amino acids. The CDR3 sequence: CASSSIDRGRANTEAFF. CDR3 DNA: TGTGCCAGTAGTAGCATTGACAGGGGCCGGGCCAACACTGAAGCTTTCTTT. Full variable domain (outside the CDR3, taken from reference TRBV19 and TRBJ1-1): DGGITQSPKYLFRKEGQNVTLSCEQNLNHDAMYWYRQDPGQGLRLIYYSQIVNDFQKGDIAEGYSVSREKKESFPLTVTSAQKNPTAFYLCASSSIDRGRANTEAFFGQGTRLTVV.

A word on this clone: A read error may produce the germline difference seen at one junction end. The V call is TRBV13, the J call TRBJ2-5, with 11 bases lining up with TRBD2. The CDR3 has 15 amino acids. CDR1 PRHDT and CDR2 FYEKMQ come from the germline V gene (reference sequence). For the CDR3, the DNA is TGTGCCAGCAGCGTAGGGACTAGCGGACAAGAGACCCAGTACTTC. Its protein product is CASSVGTSGQETQYF.

In its sample, this clone was seen once. The rearrangement links TRBV19 to TRBJ1-2; D uncertain. CDR1 and CDR2 (germline): LNHDA, SQIVND (reference sequence). The V and J ends lost 6 bases and 1 base respectively, with 6 bases between them. The CDR3 runs to 12 residues. The CDR3 nucleotides read TGTGCCAGTAGCGAGTTTAACTATGGCTACACCTTC. This codes for CASSEFNYGYTF.

V and J are TRBV25-1 and TRBJ2-5; D not resolved. CDR1 and CDR2 (germline): MGHDK, SYGVNS. The CDR3 has 12 residues. V dropped 8 bases and J dropped 2 bases, with 9 bases sitting between them. In DNA form, the CDR3 reads TGTGCCAGCCGCAGTAAGCAAGAGACCCAGTACTTC. Translating gives CASRSKQETQYF. Full variable domain (missing parts from reference TRBV25-1 and TRBJ2-5): EADIYQTPRYLVIGTGKKITLECSQTMGHDKMYWYQQDPGMELHLIHYSYGVNSTEKGDLSSESTVSRIRTEHFPLTLESARPSHTSQYLCASRSKQETQYFGPGTRLLVL.

J is TRBJ1-1 and V is TRBV5-1, with D uncertain. Germline V gene data show CDR1 as SGHRS and CDR2 as YFSETQ. The CDR3 runs to 15 residues. Trimming took 5 bases from V and 0 from J, leaving 14 bases between them. The DNA of the CDR3 is TGCGCCAGCAGGGAAACGACAACCATGAACACTGAAGCTTTCTTT. Translating gives CASRETTTMNTEAFF.

V and J are TRBV30 and TRBJ1-2; 7 bases are shared with TRBD1. The V gene end was trimmed by 4 bases and the J gene end by 7 bases; junction bases not matched to a gene: 6. The germline V gene encodes CDR1 GTSNPN and CDR2 SVGIG (reference sequence). This CDR3 region has 12 residues. The CDR3 sequence is CAWTRQGFGYTF. The DNA for the CDR3 is TGTGCCTGGACCCGACAGGGCTTTGGCTACACCTTC.

V usage is TRBV7-9 and J usage is TRBJ2-5; perhaps TRBD2 as D (6 bases). Trimming pared 5 bases from V and 4 bases from J, leaving 11 bases between. CDR1 and CDR2 (germline): SEHNR, FQNEAQ (reference sequence). The CDR3 is 13 residues long. The CDR3 sequence is CASSIGGRETQYF. CDR3 DNA sequence: TGTGCCAGCAGCATCGGGGGAAGAGAGACCCAGTACTTC. Together with reference TRBV7-9 and TRBJ2-5, the CDR3 gives the full variable domain: DTGVSQNPRHKITKRGQNVTFRCDPISEHNRLYWYRQTLGQGPEFLTYFQNEAQLEKSRLLSDRFSAERPKGSFSTLEIQRTEQGDSAMYLCASSIGGRETQYFGPGTRLLVL.

This clone was seen more than once but under ten times. This CDR3 is also generated by other DNA sequences in the sample. The chain links TRBV7-9 to TRBJ2-5; D gene uncertain. This CDR3 has 12 amino acids. V was shortened by 3 bases and J by 5 bases, with 7 bases between the two germline ends. From germline, CDR1 is SEHNR and CDR2 FQNEAQ (reference sequence). The CDR3 bases are TGTGCCAGCAGCTTCAGTCAGGAGACCCAGTACTTC. Its protein product is CASSFSQETQYF.

J is TRBJ2-5 and V is TRBV15; TRBD2 is a possible D gene (7 bases). Near its end, the DNA agrees better with TRBJ2-7, so the J call may be wrong. The germline gives CDR1 LNHNV, CDR2 YYDKDF (reference sequence). The CDR3 consists of 15 residues. CDR3 DNA: TGTGCCACCAGCAGAGAGGGCTGGGGGGGCTCCGAGCAGTACTTC. This sequence encodes CATSREGWGGSEQYF.

V and J are TRBV2 and TRBJ2-5; D unresolved. Germline V lookup: CDR1 SNHLY, CDR2 FYNNEI. Trimming took 4 bases from V and 5 from J, leaving 11 bases between them. This CDR3 is 13 amino acids long. The CDR3 coding sequence is TGTGCCAGCAGTGTTCCCCGGTCGGAGACCCAGTACTTC. This translates into CASSVPRSETQYF.

The chain joins TRBV18 to TRBJ2-2; no reliable D call. The CDR3 has 13 amino acids. Trimming shortened V by 4 bases and J by 4 bases, and 7 bases separated the two germline ends. Germline V gene sequence: CDR1 KGHSH, CDR2 LQKENI. The CDR3 protein is CASSLEITGELFF. The CDR3 nucleotides read TGTGCCAGCTCACTAGAAATCACCGGGGAGCTGTTTTTT.

This sequence joins TRBV27 and TRBJ2-3; 8 positions match TRBD1. Germline trimming cut 6 bases from V and 1 base from J; bases unmatched to any gene: 3. The CDR3 runs to 14 residues. Germline CDR1 MNHEY, CDR2 SMNVEV (reference sequence). The CDR3 DNA reads as TGTGCCAGCAGGCAGGGGGCACGCACAGATACGCAGTATTTT. Translated: CASRQGARTDTQYF.

The gene calls are TRBV7-9 and TRBJ2-7, with 7 bases aligning to TRBD1. J gave up 3 bases and V 4 bases, and 3 bases lay outside the gene matches. Germline assignment: CDR1 SEHNR and CDR2 FQNEAQ (reference sequence). The CDR3 sequence is 13 residues long. Here the CDR3 DNA reads TGTGCCAGCAGCTACAGGGGAAACTACGAGCAGTACTTC. This gives the protein CASSYRGNYEQYF.

This clone has a single count. The chain couples TRBV18 to TRBJ1-5; no firm D call. V lost 3 bases and J 2 bases, leaving 17 bases between the germline ends. CDR1 KGHSH and CDR2 LQKENI come from the germline V gene. The CDR3 spans 17 residues. The CDR3, as DNA: TGTGCCAGCTCACCCATACCGGGTCCCAAGGGCAATCAGCCCCAGCATTTT. As protein: CASSPIPGPKGNQPQHF.

The chain links TRBV2 to TRBJ2-5, with 7 bases aligning to TRBD2. The CDR3 has 18 residues. The V gene's germline CDR1 is SNHLY and CDR2 FYNNEI. The ends lost 5 bases at V and 5 bases at J; junction bases unmatched: 20. CDR3 nucleotides: TGTGCCAGCAGTACTCTCCGCCCCTCTCTTAGGGGAGGGGAGACCCAGTACTTC. It specifies CASSTLRPSLRGGETQYF.

This clone showed up just a few times. This chain joins TRBV30 and TRBJ2-3; 8 bases match TRBD2. This CDR3 contains 13 residues. The V and J ends lost 8 bases and 1 base, in that order; junction bases with no gene match: 5. CDR1 is GTSNPN and CDR2 is SVGIG in the germline V gene (reference sequence). The DNA for the CDR3 is TGTGCCAGAGCGGGAGCTGGCACAGATACGCAGTATTTT. Protein sequence: CARAGAGTDTQYF. The full variable domain, rest sourced from reference TRBV30 and TRBJ2-3, is SQTIHQWPATLVQPVGSPLSLECTVEGTSNPNLYWYRQAAGRGLQLLFYSVGIGQISSEVPQNLSASRPQDRQFILSSKKLLLSDSGFYLCARAGAGTDTQYFGPGTRLTVL.

The rearrangement joins TRBV2 to TRBJ1-3; D ambiguous. CDR3 size: 14 residues. Germline V lookup: CDR1 SNHLY, CDR2 FYNNEI. V lost 4 bases and J lost 0, with 7 bases in between. DNA of the CDR3: TGTGCCAGCAGTGCCGCGCCCTCTGGAAACACCATATATTTT. Its protein product is CASSAAPSGNTIYF.

The chain employs TRBV7-9 and TRBJ2-7, with a weak D call TRBD1 (6 bases). The CDR3 is 14 residues long. V lost 4 bases to trimming and J lost 3 bases, with 13 bases between them. Germline values: CDR1 SEHNR, CDR2 FQNEAQ (reference sequence). The CDR3: CASSWDISNYEQYF. The CDR3 DNA follows: TGTGCCAGCAGCTGGGACATCTCGAACTACGAGCAGTACTTC.

The chain joins TRBV6-1 to TRBJ2-7, with 8 bases that match TRBD1. This CDR3 is built from 14 residues. Germline V lookup: CDR1 MNHNS, CDR2 SASEGT. The trim removed 6 bases at V and 6 bases at J, leaving 10 bases unmatched. The CDR3 loop reads CASRQDRDRSEQYF. CDR3 nucleotides: TGTGCCAGCAGGCAGGACAGGGATAGAAGCGAGCAGTACTTC.